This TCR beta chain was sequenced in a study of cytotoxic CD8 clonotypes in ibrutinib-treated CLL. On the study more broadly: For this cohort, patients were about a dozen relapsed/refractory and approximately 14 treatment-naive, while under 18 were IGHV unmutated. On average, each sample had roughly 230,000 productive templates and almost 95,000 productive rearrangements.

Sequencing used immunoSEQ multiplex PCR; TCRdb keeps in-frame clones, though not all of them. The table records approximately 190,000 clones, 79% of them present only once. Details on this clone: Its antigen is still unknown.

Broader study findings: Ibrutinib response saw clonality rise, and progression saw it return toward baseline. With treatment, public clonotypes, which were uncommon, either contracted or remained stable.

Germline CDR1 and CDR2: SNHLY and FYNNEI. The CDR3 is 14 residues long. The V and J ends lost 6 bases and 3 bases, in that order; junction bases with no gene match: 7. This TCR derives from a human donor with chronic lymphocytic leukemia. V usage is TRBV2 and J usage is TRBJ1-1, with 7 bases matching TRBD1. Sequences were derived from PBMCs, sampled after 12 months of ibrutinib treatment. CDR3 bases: TGTGCCAGCAGGGGGGACAGCTGGGACACTGAAGCTTTCTTT. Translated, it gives CASRGDSWDTEAFF.